This entry features one T cell receptor (beta chain) sequence. This clonotype was counted only a few times. The specificity of this receptor is unknown. It has no much larger one-base neighbor in the sample; base qualities were not kept. Libraries came from 5' RACE. Sequencing relied on an Illumina HiSeq 2500. A second PCR of about 6 to 12 cycles was performed with a sample-barcoded 5' primer and a J-beta primer mix. Each TCR beta cDNA molecule received a unique molecular identifier from a template-switch 5' adaptor carrying 12 random nucleotides. Each sample yielded at least 2.5 million CDR3-containing paired-end reads. First-strand cDNA was synthesized from all RNA with the Mint cDNA synthesis kit, primed by a TRBC-specific oligonucleotide. After uracil-DNA glycosylase treatment, a first 18-cycle PCR used universal primers M1SS and BC2_uni_R on all cDNA. In the paper's pipeline: For normalization, 1 million high-quality reads, each with a distinct molecular identifier, were randomly selected from each sample. Reads sharing molecular identifiers were discarded rather than binned into consensus sequences. CDR3 identification, clonotype clustering and error correction used MiTCR with a Q25 quality threshold and the strictest error-elimination algorithm. Lower-bound total TCR beta diversity was estimated with a nonparametric unseen species model using Euler transformation. The public reads were run again by TCRdb, first through fastp at Q25 and then through MiXCR, and only productive beta chains were kept. A single entry per CDR3 protein holds the most common genes and DNA from its merged rows. The V and J calls and clone size come from TCRdb's table, not from the authors' own analysis. In all, the sample holds around 1.1 million distinct CDR3 sequences, and 30% to 40% of those were seen once. Around 14% of the sample comes from the top ten.

The donors were around 39 Caucasian individuals from Russia, aged about 6 to 95 years, who were systemically healthy. Each donor gave about 9.8 milliliters of peripheral blood, drawn into EDTA-treated Vacutainer tubes. Ficoll-Paque density-gradient centrifugation was used to isolate PBMCs, with at least 6.5 million per sample. Trizol reagent was used to extract total RNA from PBMCs, with at least 6 micrograms per sample. Naive CD45RAhigh/CD27high T cell percentages were measured by flow cytometry on a PBMC aliquot from every donor. The data were obtained in a study of blood T cells in healthy people across ages (dated by TCRdb to 2013 to 2016). Regarding the complete study: In model experiments, template switching captured roughly one uniquely barcoded TCR beta cDNA molecule for every two T cells. Age-related changes in TCR beta repertoire diversity were measured in the study by deep sequencing normalized with unique cDNA molecular identifiers. The donors were divided into four age groups: young (average around 16 years), middle-aged (about 41), aged (approximately 59) and long-lived (roughly 86). To avoid experimental bias, donors of different ages were spread randomly across the sequencing lanes. The study analyzed two additional independent replicas of 1 million unique cDNA reads from the same blood draw for two donors, one aged 18 to 30 and one aged 80 or older. Overall study outcomes, separate from this receptor: Estimates of total diversity based on one million sequenced T cells were regarded as lower bounds and as underestimates. There was a strong correlation between observed TCR beta diversity and the percentage of naive T cells measured by flow cytometry. Compared with the aged group, the long-lived group had more naive CD4+ T cells, fewer expanded clones and increased TCR diversity, a pattern suggesting age selection. As age increased, observed TCR beta diversity per million T cells dropped in a roughly linear way, and a significant reduction was already evident by age 40. The CMV infection status of donors was not known, potentially confounding age-related changes in expanded clonotypes. Since profiling was done on bulk unsorted PBMCs, naive and antigen-experienced compartments could not be conclusively compared.

The sequencing input was blood. The sequence derives from a man between 18 and 29 years old in good health.

The CDR3: CASSLGGGRPYEQYF. The nucleotides read TGTGCCAGCAGCCTAGGGGGGGGCAGACCCTACGAGCAGTACTTC. This chain joins TRBV7-2 to TRBJ2-7, with TRBD2 as a weak D call on 7 bases. From cysteine to phenylalanine, the CDR3 is 15 amino acids long. The retained sequence is limited to the CDR3, 45 bases, with the frame set at the first base. Cut back by 5 bases and 2 bases, the V and J ends lie 16 bases apart. The germline V gene supplies CDR1 SGHTA and CDR2 FQGNSA. Full variable domain (CDR3 extended with the reference TRBV7-2 and TRBJ2-7 proteins): GAGVSQSPSNKVTEKGKDVELRCDPISGHTALYWYRQSLGQGLEFLIYFQGNSAPDKSGLPSDRFSAERTGGSVSTLTIQRTQQEDSAVYLCASSLGGGRPYEQYFGPGTRLTVT.